The 18 T cell receptor beta chains given below trace back to one sample, sequenced in a study of OX40 agonist ivuxolimab in advanced cancers. The assay was immunoSEQ multiplex PCR, and TCRdb's table has in-frame clones only and misses some. The sample has more than 55,000 clones; around 77% are singletons. The material was CD4+ or CD8+ T cells sorted from blood, obtained in a trial of the OX40 agonist ivuxolimab. These receptors originate from an adult with an advanced solid tumor such as melanoma, head and neck, liver or kidney cancer.

V and J are TRBV12-2 and TRBJ1-2. TRBV12-2 is designated a pseudogene. The CDR3 contains 16 residues. The CDR3 DNA follows: TGTGCAAGTCGCTTACCTCGGGACGTTCCCTCCTATGGCTACACCTTC. Protein sequence: CASRLPRDVPSYGYTF.

The V and J genes are TRBV5-1 and TRBJ2-1, with no clear D. The CDR3 length is 14 residues. The germline V and J ends were trimmed by 3 bases and 6 bases, with 13 bases remaining between them. CDR1 is SGHRS and CDR2 is YFSETQ in the germline V gene. CDR3 sequence (DNA): TGCGCCAGCAGCTCGTGGACCGATGGCAATGAGCAGTTCTTC. It is translated as CASSSWTDGNEQFF.

The V gene is TRBV14, the J gene TRBJ1-1; D might be TRBD1 (6 bases). The CDR3 consists of 14 residues. Trimming took 4 bases from V and 4 from J, leaving 13 bases between them. Per the germline V gene, CDR1 is SGHDN and CDR2 is FVKESK. CDR3 nucleotide sequence: TGTGCCAGCAGCCTTATTATAGGGGGCACTGAAGCTTTCTTT. This translates into CASSLIIGGTEAFF.

The count of this clone is one. As DNA, the CDR3 is TGTGCCAGCACCAAGGACAGGGGGCCCCTGGCTACCTACGAGCAGTACTTC. It encodes CASTKDRGPLATYEQYF. The J gene is TRBJ2-7, the V gene TRBV2; 11 positions match TRBD1. Trimming took 7 bases from V and 2 from J; bases not matched to a gene: 13. The CDR3 sequence is 17 residues long. In germline, CDR1 is SNHLY, CDR2 FYNNEI.

The chain has TRBV15 and TRBJ1-1; TRBD1 might be the D (5 bases). The length of the CDR3 is 13 residues. In germline, CDR1 is LNHNV, CDR2 YYDKDF (reference sequence). V dropped 4 bases and J dropped 4 bases, with 10 bases sitting between them. DNA of the CDR3: TGTGCCACCAGCATGATCGGGGGCACTGAAGCTTTCTTT. This encodes CATSMIGGTEAFF.

In this sample, this clone turned up a few times. V and J are TRBV19 and TRBJ1-1, with D uncertain. The CDR3 sequence is 12 residues long. V was pared by 5 bases and J by 7 bases, with 11 bases between. Germline assignment: CDR1 LNHDA and CDR2 SQIVND (reference sequence). CDR3 residues: CASSLVRSEAFF. The CDR3 DNA reads TGTGCCAGTAGTCTAGTGAGGAGTGAAGCTTTCTTT.

This clone was seen only a few times. The chain joins TRBV6-1 to TRBJ1-1; D might be TRBD1 (5 bases). CDR1 MNHNS and CDR2 SASEGT come from the germline V gene. Trimming removed 5 bases from V and 11 bases from J, with 15 bases in between. This CDR3 is built from 12 residues. The CDR3 loop is CASSTDSRGAFF. CDR3 sequence (DNA): TGTGCCAGCAGTACAGACAGTCGTGGGGCTTTCTTT.

The chain employs TRBV6-1 and TRBJ2-5, with TRBD2 as a possible D gene (6 bases). TRBJ2-7 matches the DNA end more closely, so the J call is doubtful. Germline V gene sequence: CDR1 MNHNS, CDR2 SASEGT. The CDR3 sequence is 15 residues long. CDR3 sequence (DNA): TGTGCCAGCAGTGGAGTACTAGCAGGCCCCAACGAGCAGTACTTC. Its protein is CASSGVLAGPNEQYF.

The chain combines TRBV29-1 with TRBJ1-2; D may be TRBD1 (5 bases). This CDR3 is built from 15 residues. V lost 2 bases and J 4 bases, leaving 17 bases between the germline ends. Germline loops: CDR1 SQVTM, CDR2 ANQGSEA. Here the CDR3 DNA reads TGCAGCGTTGAATTAGGGAACGGTGGGGCCTATGGCTACACCTTC. Protein sequence: CSVELGNGGAYGYTF.

The chain links TRBV18 to TRBJ1-5; no definite D call. The CDR3 has 14 residues. V was shortened by 4 bases and J by 1 base, with 8 bases between the two germline ends. CDR1 and CDR2 (germline): KGHSH, LQKENI. The CDR3 here is CASSQDQSNQPQHF. The CDR3 nucleotides are TGTGCCAGCTCACAAGACCAGAGCAATCAGCCCCAGCATTTT.

V is TRBV27 and J is TRBJ2-7; D is unclear. CDR3 length: 16 amino acids. Germline CDR1 and CDR2: MNHEY and SMNVEV (reference sequence). V was pared by 4 bases and J by 5 bases, with 21 bases between. This CDR3 reads CASSSLVGLIHHEQYF. The DNA of the CDR3 is TGTGCCAGCAGTTCGCTTGTCGGGTTAATCCATCACGAGCAGTACTTC.

The chain links TRBV28 to TRBJ1-4; 7 bases are a match to TRBD1. V shed 6 bases and J 8 bases; nucleotides not matched to a gene: 3. CDR1 MDHEN and CDR2 SYDVKM come from the germline V gene. CDR3 length: 12 amino acids. In nucleotides, the CDR3 is TGTGCCAGCAGCTCGACAGGGGAAAAACTGTTTTTT. It encodes CASSSTGEKLFF.

The V gene is TRBV5-4, the J gene TRBJ1-1; 9 nucleotides line up with TRBD1. CDR3 size: 15 residues. CDR1 and CDR2 from the germline V gene are SGHNT and YYREEE (reference sequence). V dropped 1 base and J dropped 4; count of bases not matched to a gene: 5. The CDR3 region is CASSLLPGQGTEAFF. CDR3 DNA sequence: TGTGCCAGCAGCTTGCTACCGGGACAGGGCACTGAAGCTTTCTTT.

The V call is TRBV7-9, the J call TRBJ1-2, with D perhaps matching TRBD1 (6 bases). V shed 11 bases and J shed 1 base, with 17 bases lying between them. Germline lookup yields CDR1 SEHNR and CDR2 FQNEAQ (reference sequence). The CDR3 contains 14 residues. The CDR3 reads CAYPTYRDNYGYTF. CDR3 nucleotide sequence: TGTGCCTACCCAACGTACAGGGATAACTATGGCTACACCTTC.

The chain uses TRBV6-5 and TRBJ1-2; 8 bases fit TRBD1. Losses at the gene ends were 0 bases for V and 4 bases for J; bases not matched to a gene: 1. The CDR3 runs 14 residues. Per the germline V gene, CDR1 is MNHEY and CDR2 is SVGAGI. This CDR3 reads CASSYSTGAYGYTF. CDR3 coding DNA: TGTGCCAGCAGTTACTCGACAGGGGCCTATGGCTACACCTTC.

The chain carries TRBV27 and TRBJ2-1; 7 bases line up with TRBD1. After removal of 4 bases from V and 3 bases from J, the junction contained 6 bases not matched to a gene. This CDR3 contains 15 residues. CDR1 and CDR2 (germline): MNHEY, SMNVEV (reference sequence). Here the CDR3 reads CASSSLRQGYNEQFF. CDR3 sequence (DNA): TGTGCCAGCAGTTCCCTCCGACAGGGCTACAATGAGCAGTTCTTC.

The gene calls are TRBV5-1 and TRBJ2-5; TRBD2 agrees at 14 bases. V gave up 4 bases and J gave up 0 bases; unmatched junction bases: 8. This CDR3 has 18 amino acids. The germline CDR1 and CDR2 sequences are SGHRS and YFSETQ. The CDR3 DNA is TGCGCCAGCAGCCCGGGACTAGCGGGGGCCACGTACCAAGAGACCCAGTACTTC. Its protein product is CASSPGLAGATYQETQYF.

A word on this clone: Other DNA sequences of this sample code for an identical CDR3. This chain joins TRBV4-2 and TRBJ1-1, with a weak D call TRBD1 (5 bases). The length of the CDR3 is 18 residues. CDR1 LGHNA and CDR2 YNFKEQ come from the germline V gene. Deletions cut 3 bases from V and 7 bases from J, with 27 bases between. The CDR3 loop reads CASSQDRRSRAGTFEAFF. Here the CDR3 DNA reads TGTGCCAGCAGCCAGGATCGGAGATCCCGGGCAGGGACCTTTGAAGCTTTCTTT.